This is a list of T cell receptor beta chains from one sample in a study of T cells after yellow fever vaccination. TCRdb re-called the 5' RACE reads through MiXCR, storing one row per CDR3 protein. The table lists 200,000 or so distinct CDR3 sequences, over 6.5% of them singletons. The sequences come from CD4+ T cells sorted from PBMCs, collected on the day of the yellow fever booster vaccination. These receptors came from a man younger than 40 who received the YFV17D yellow fever vaccine. CDR3s include the opening cysteine and the closing phenylalanine or tryptophan. D genes are given only for firm matches. The size entry is marked missing in some rows and otherwise reads once, few, many or a size class.

TRBJ2-5	TRBV12-3/TRBV12-4	.	few	TGTGCCAGCAACCCGAGCCCTACCGGCGGGACCCAGTACTTC	CASNPSPTGGTQYF
TRBJ1-3	TRBV6-1	.	.	TGTGCCAGCAGCCTCTCCCCCCAGGGTTCTGGAAACACCATATATTTT	CASSLSPQGSGNTIYF
TRBJ1-6	TRBV20-1	.	many	TGCAGTGCTACCAGAAGCCATAATTCACCCCTCCACTTT	CSATRSHNSPLHF
TRBJ2-5	TRBV9	.	few	TGTGCCAGCAGCCTCAGGTTCTCGGGGGAAGAGACCCAGTACTTC	CASSLRFSGEETQYF
TRBJ2-2	TRBV3-1	.	many	TGTGCCAGCAGCCAAGAGCCGGTCACCGGGGAGCTGTTTTTT	CASSQEPVTGELFF
TRBJ2-3	TRBV29-1	.	.	TGCAGCGTGGAGACGGTAGGAGGGAATACGCAGTATTTT	CSVETVGGNTQYF
TRBJ2-3	TRBV29-1	TRBD2	many	TGCAGCGTAGTAGCGGGGGCAGCCACAGATACGCAGTATTTT	CSVVAGAATDTQYF
TRBJ2-2	TRBV7-6	.	.	TGTGCCTGGGGGGGCGCGACAACCGGGGAGCTGTTTTTT	CAWGGATTGELFF
TRBJ2-1	TRBV7-2	.	few	TGTGCCAGCAGCCAAATGGGCCTCTCCTACAATGAGCAGTTCTTC	CASSQMGLSYNEQFF
TRBJ1-2	TRBV7-2	.	.	TGTGCCAGCAGCTTACTCTCAGCTATCTATGGCTACACCTTC	CASSLLSAIYGYTF
TRBJ2-5	TRBV20-1	TRBD2	.	TGCAGTGCTAGGGTGGGGACTAGAAAAGAGACCCAGTACTTC	CSARVGTRKETQYF
TRBJ2-7	TRBV7-9	.	many	TGTGCCAGCAGCTTAACGTCCGAGCAGTACTTC	CASSLTSEQYF
TRBJ1-3	TRBV12-3/TRBV12-4	.	many	TGTGCCAGCAGTTTTTCGGGGGCGATAGGAAACACCATATATTTT	CASSFSGAIGNTIYF
TRBJ1-1	TRBV5-6	.	.	TGTGCCAGCAGCTTGGTTGAGACTGAAGCTTTCTTT	CASSLVETEAFF
TRBJ2-7	TRBV6-2/TRBV6-3	.	many	TGTGCCAGCAGGAACACAGAGATCCCCGTTTGTTACTTC	CASRNTEIPVCYF
TRBJ2-2	TRBV19	.	few	TGTGCCAGTAGTAACCACGGGGGGCTCCACAACACCGGGGAGCTGTTTTTT	CASSNHGGLHNTGELFF
TRBJ1-2	TRBV20-1	TRBD1	many	TGCAGGTCCGGGACAGTGAACGGCTATGGCTACACCTTC	CRSGTVNGYGYTF
TRBJ1-5	TRBV11-2	.	.	TGTGCCAGCTCGGAGGGAGGCAATCAGCCCCAGCATTTT	CASSEGGNQPQHF
TRBJ2-4	TRBV30	TRBD1	.	TGTGCCTGGAATACCGGGACAGGGGGCGAGAACATTCAGTACTTC	CAWNTGTGGENIQYF
TRBJ2-1	TRBV6-1	.	many	TGTGCCAGCAGTCGCAACAGGGCTGGATTTAGGGATGAGCAGTTCTTC	CASSRNRAGFRDEQFF
TRBJ2-5	TRBV6-2/TRBV6-3	.	few	TGTGCCAGCACTCGACAGGCCTACGGAACCCAGTACTTC	CASTRQAYGTQYF
TRBJ1-2	TRBV11-2	.	few	TGTGCCAGCACCCAAAGCTTCGGCTACACCTTC	CASTQSFGYTF
TRBJ2-2	TRBV7-2	.	many	TGTGCCAGCAGCCTCAGGGACCGATACACCGGGGAGCTGTTTTTT	CASSLRDRYTGELFF
TRBJ2-7	TRBV5-1	TRBD2	many	TGCGCCAGCAGCCCAGCAATCTCTGGCGGGAGGACAAAAGAGCAGTACTTC	CASSPAISGGRTKEQYF
TRBJ2-5	TRBV10-3	.	.	TGTGCCATCAGTGAGTCTTGGGCAGCCCAAGAGACCCAGTACTTC	CAISESWAAQETQYF
TRBJ2-1	TRBV12-3/TRBV12-4	TRBD2	.	TGTGCCAGCAGTTGGGCGGGAGCTTCTTCCTACAATGAGCAGTTCTTC	CASSWAGASSYNEQFF
TRBJ2-5	TRBV3-1	.	many	TGTGCCAGCAGCCTAGCCGGGACCGAGGCCCGTGAGTACTTC	CASSLAGTEAREYF
TRBJ1-1	TRBV7-2	.	many	TGTGCCAGCAGCCGGGATCAGGGACCCCTTGTCGCTTTCTTT	CASSRDQGPLVAFF
TRBJ1-5	TRBV5-1	.	many	TGCGCCAGCAGCTTGGACGGCAATCAGCCCCAGCATTTT	CASSLDGNQPQHF
TRBJ2-2	TRBV9	.	.	TGTGCCAGCAGCCGAGGACAGACGAACACCGGGGAGCTGTTTTTT	CASSRGQTNTGELFF
TRBJ2-5	TRBV5-1	TRBD2	many	TGCGCCAGCAGCCCAGGGACTAGAGTACAAGAGACCCAGTACTTC	CASSPGTRVQETQYF
TRBJ2-1	TRBV12-3/TRBV12-4	TRBD1	many	TGTGCCAGCAGTCCCTGGACAGGGGAGGGTGAGCAGTTCTTC	CASSPWTGEGEQFF
TRBJ2-3	TRBV7-2	.	many	TGTGCCAGCAGCTTAGTTAGTTCGAGAGGAGATACGCAGTATTTT	CASSLVSSRGDTQYF
TRBJ2-2	TRBV10-3	.	many	TGTGCCATCAGTGGGACGAACACCGGGGAGCTGTTTTTT	CAISGTNTGELFF
TRBJ2-2	TRBV20-1	.	many	TGCAGTGCTAGAGTGATGGGATCGAACACCGGGGAGCTGTTTTTT	CSARVMGSNTGELFF